This is a list of T cell receptor beta chains from one sample in a study of blood T cells in healthy people across ages. TCRdb reprocessed the 5' RACE reads via MiXCR and lists one record per CDR3 protein. The table includes roughly 1,800,000 distinct CDR3 sequences, less than 50% detected once. The specimen was blood. The receptors stem from a woman aged 40-49 years in good health. Each CDR3 is given with its conserved first and last residue. Fields, in order: D gene, CDR3 length, V gene, clone size, J gene, CDR3 DNA, CDR3 protein. The D gene is left open where the match is weak. A clone size is listed for some rows: how often the clone was seen (once, few, many), or a class if it is expanded.

TRBD2,15,TRBV20-1,NA,TRBJ2-5,TGCAGTGCTAGTTTGACTAGCGGGGTGCTAGAGACCCAGTACTTC,CSASLTSGVLETQYF
NA,15,TRBV12-3/TRBV12-4,NA,TRBJ2-6,TGTGCCAGCAGCCCCGCAGGGCCCGGGGCCAACGTCCTGACTTTC,CASSPAGPGANVLTF
TRBD1,15,TRBV20-1,few,TRBJ2-7,TGCAGTGCTAGAGACACAGGGGGGCCCCTGTACGAGCAGTACTTC,CSARDTGGPLYEQYF
NA,15,TRBV28,NA,TRBJ2-2,TGTGCCAGCGGGGGGACAGATCCGAACACCGGGGAGCTGTTTTTT,CASGGTDPNTGELFF
NA,13,TRBV28,NA,TRBJ2-4,TGTGCCAGCAGTTTAGGGTACAAAAACATTCAGTACTTC,CASSLGYKNIQYF
NA,13,TRBV25-1,few,TRBJ2-7,TGTGCCAGCAGTGAATCGGCAGGGCGCGAGCAGTACTTC,CASSESAGREQYF
NA,13,TRBV6-4,NA,TRBJ1-1,TGTGCCAGCAGCACCGGGCCGGGCACTGAAGCTTTCTTT,CASSTGPGTEAFF
TRBD1,14,TRBV9,many,TRBJ1-2,TGTGCCAGCAGTGTAGGACAGGGGAACTATGGCTACACCTTC,CASSVGQGNYGYTF
NA,15,TRBV5-1,NA,TRBJ2-7,TGCGCCAGCAGCGATCGGGGAACCGACTCCTTCGAGCAGTACTTC,CASSDRGTDSFEQYF
NA,12,TRBV6-2/TRBV6-3,once,TRBJ2-7,TGTGCCAGCAGTTACGCAGGGAGCGAGCAGTACTTC,CASSYAGSEQYF
TRBD2,14,TRBV20-1,NA,TRBJ2-1,TGCAGTGCAACTCCGGCGGGGGGGCATAATGAGCAGTTCTTC,CSATPAGGHNEQFF
NA,16,TRBV5-1,NA,TRBJ2-6,TGCGCCAGCCGAATGGGGGGACTGTCTGGGGCCAACGTCCTGACTTTC,CASRMGGLSGANVLTF
NA,15,TRBV9,NA,TRBJ1-1,TGTGCCAGCTCCGAAGGGGGATCCCTGAACACTGAAGCTTTCTTT,CASSEGGSLNTEAFF
NA,17,TRBV6-2/TRBV6-3,few,TRBJ2-6,TGTGCCAGCAGTCCCGACAGCAAAATCTCTGGGGCCAACGTCCTGACTTTC,CASSPDSKISGANVLTF
NA,14,TRBV4-1,NA,TRBJ2-1,TGCGCCACCGCGGCGCGGAGCTCCTACAATGAGCAGTTCTTC,CATAARSSYNEQFF
TRBD1,17,TRBV10-3,few,TRBJ2-1,TGTGCCATCAGTGAGTCACCGCGGGGACAGGTATACAATGAGCAGTTCTTC,CAISESPRGQVYNEQFF
NA,17,TRBV7-2,NA,TRBJ1-6,TGTGCCAGCAGCACGGGGCCTTCGACCCCCAGCAATTCACCCCTCCACTTT,CASSTGPSTPSNSPLHF
TRBD2,16,TRBV20-1,few,TRBJ2-3,TGCAGTGCTACTCAGGAGCGGGGGAGCGTCAAGAATACGCAGTATTTT,CSATQERGSVKNTQYF
NA,15,TRBV7-3,once,TRBJ2-5,TGTGCCAGCAGCCTCGGGACAAAAGATCAAGAGACCCAGTACTTC,CASSLGTKDQETQYF
TRBD1,16,TRBV20-1,few,TRBJ2-5,TGCAGTGCCCCGACCCACTCCGGGACAGGGGCTAGGACCCAGTACTTC,CSAPTHSGTGARTQYF
NA,13,TRBV28,NA,TRBJ2-3,TGTGCCAGCACCCCTCCCAGGGGTGACACGCAGTATTTT,CASTPPRGDTQYF
NA,14,TRBV28,NA,TRBJ1-2,TGTGCCAGCAGTTCCCCGGGGCTCTATGGCGGCTACACCTTC,CASSSPGLYGGYTF
NA,13,TRBV20-1,few,TRBJ2-5,TGCAGTGCTAGATGGAGGGCTCAAGAGACCCAGTACTTC,CSARWRAQETQYF
NA,15,TRBV15,NA,TRBJ2-1,TGTGCCACCAGCAGAGACCTCTTGTATGGCAATGAGCAGTTCTTC,CATSRDLLYGNEQFF
NA,14,TRBV7-2,NA,TRBJ2-5,TGTGCCAGCAGCTTGGCGAGCCCACGGGAGACCCAGTACTTC,CASSLASPRETQYF
NA,15,TRBV27,NA,TRBJ2-6,TGTGCCAGCAGTTGGTCCGGGACTGGGGCCAGCGTCCTGACTTTC,CASSWSGTGASVLTF
NA,16,TRBV28,NA,TRBJ1-1,TGTGCCAGCAGCCACACCAATTACAGGAAGGGTACTGAAGCTTTCTTT,CASSHTNYRKGTEAFF
NA,15,TRBV5-1,NA,TRBJ2-1,TGCGCCAGCAGCAGGGGGGACCAGGACAACAACGAGCAGTTCTTC,CASSRGDQDNNEQFF
NA,13,TRBV2,few,TRBJ1-1,TGTGCCAGCATCGAGACCTGGAAGACTGAAGCTTTCTTT,CASIETWKTEAFF
NA,14,TRBV5-6,NA,TRBJ2-3,TGTGCCAGCAGCTCCTACAGGGAAGGGGCGACGCAGTATTTT,CASSSYREGATQYF
TRBD1,15,TRBV6-6,NA,TRBJ2-7,TGTGCCAGCAGGCAAACGACAGGGGCTTCCTACGAGCAGTACTTC,CASRQTTGASYEQYF
TRBD1,15,TRBV20-1,NA,TRBJ2-3,TGCAGTGCTACTGGGACAGGGAGGGGCACAGATACGCAGTATTTT,CSATGTGRGTDTQYF
TRBD2,14,TRBV6-5,few,TRBJ2-1,TGTGCCAGCAGTTACTCGGGAGGGGACAATGAGCAGTTCTTC,CASSYSGGDNEQFF
NA,14,TRBV11-2,NA,TRBJ2-7,TGTGCCAGCAGCTTTAGTCTGAGGACCTACGAGCAGTACTTC,CASSFSLRTYEQYF
NA,16,TRBV2,NA,TRBJ2-7,TGTGCCAGCAGTGGTCTTTTCAGTCGGCAGGGCTATGAGCAGTACTTC,CASSGLFSRQGYEQYF
NA,14,TRBV7-9,NA,TRBJ1-2,TGTGCCAGCAGCTTAGGGGACGATGGCTATGGCTACACCTTC,CASSLGDDGYGYTF
NA,20,TRBV6-2/TRBV6-3,NA,TRBJ1-2,TGTGCCAGCAGTTACCAAGACCCCCTGACACGGACCAATCCTACCTATGGCTACACCTTC,CASSYQDPLTRTNPTYGYTF
NA,14,TRBV29-1,NA,TRBJ2-5,TGCAGTCTTGGCGAGCAGGGCGGTAAGAAGACCCAGTACTTC,CSLGEQGGKKTQYF
NA,15,TRBV6-2/TRBV6-3,NA,TRBJ2-5,TGTGCCAGCAGCCAGCTGGCGGGGGCCCAAGAGACCCAGTACTTC,CASSQLAGAQETQYF